This T cell receptor beta chain was profiled in a study of blood T cell repertoires in COVID-19. Study-level background: Samples of COVID-19 (acute and convalescent) were obtained from the United States, Italy and Spain. T cells, B-cell-depleted T cells, or PBMCs provided the cDNA or gDNA that served as material.

The authors' processing: It was from reference gene primer amplification that nucleated cell counts were estimated. Sequenced by immunoSEQ multiplex PCR; TCRdb stores in-frame clones only, minus some. The DNA gave D and trimming, while V, J and clone size come from that table. The data show 130,000 to 150,000 clones, around 80% seen once. The CDR3 has 13 residues. With 2 bases removed from V and 5 bases from J, the gap between germline ends came to 12 bases. The germline CDR1 and CDR2 sequences are SQVTM and ANQGSEA. The sample holds many counts of this clone. The chain recombines TRBV29-1 with TRBJ1-1; D is ambiguous. Sequencing input: peripheral blood. This TCR was recovered from a man between 65 and 85 years old who had recovered from COVID-19. The DNA for the CDR3 is TGCAGCGTTGAATCCGAGTCCTCAACTGAAGCTTTCTTT. Translation gives CSVESESSTEAFF.